The source of this T cell receptor beta chain is a study of T cell repertoires in cytomegalovirus infection. Overall study: Evidence of both CMV infection and a matching HLA type came from public TCR beta signatures. Overall study findings and caveats: CMV-specific TCR beta clonotypes restricted by HLA-C dominated the ex vivo response. Summed frequency of shared TCR beta families picked out CMV carriers who also had the relevant HLA.

The sample holds a few counts of this clonotype. Its antigen is currently unknown. The germline V gene has CDR1 DFQATT and CDR2 SNEGSKA (reference sequence). The CDR3 has 14 amino acids. The germline V and J ends were trimmed by 3 bases and 0 bases, with 9 bases remaining between them. From the reads, TCRdb called clonotypes with MiXCR, one entry per CDR3 protein. The sample holds about 600,000 distinct CDR3 sequences; 20% to 30% are singletons and the top ten take 8%. The origin of this receptor is a human donor in good health (CMV status not recorded). Some clones in this sample may be carry-over from other donors' samples. Sequences were obtained from CD8+ T cells from PBMCs. The chain joins TRBV20-1 to TRBJ1-5, with D uncertain. The CDR3 loop reads CSARGRYSNQPQHF. In DNA form, the CDR3 reads TGCAGTGCTAGGGGTCGATATAGCAATCAGCCCCAGCATTTT.